The sequence of this T cell receptor (beta chain) was determined in a study of cytomegalovirus exposure and HLA in healthy donors. Using immunoSEQ multiplex PCR, the repertoire was profiled, and TCRdb retains in-frame clones only, with some absent. The sample holds about 330,000 clones, around 90% seen once. Study-wide results and caveats: Later, an analysis found that TCR clusters from the first cohort tended to co-occur in the approximately 130 validation repertoires.

V was pared by 1 base and J by 3 bases, with 12 bases between. The length of the CDR3 is 16 residues. The germline CDR1 and CDR2 sequences are MNHEY and SMNVEV (reference sequence). Note on this clone: Its specificity is unknown.

This sequence joins TRBV27 and TRBJ2-2; weak D call: TRBD2 (5 bases). The sequence was obtained from a woman in her 30s in good health and CMV-seropositive. The source material was PBMCs. The DNA of the CDR3 is TGTGCCAGCAGTTTATTGGGGTCCGGGGACACCGGGGAGCTGTTTTTT. Protein sequence: CASSLLGSGDTGELFF.